This TCR beta chain stems from a study of CD8+CD57+ T cells in acquired aplastic anemia (dated by TCRdb to between 2017 and 2018). Describing the broader study: DNA extracted from sorted CD4+ and CD8+ cells had a mean of approximately 3 ug, with a range of roughly 0.19 to 27.4 ug. CD8+CD57+ expansion was defined as frequency above the mean frequency observed in healthy subjects. Summary of the overall study and its limitations: Between patients and healthy controls, no significant difference in CD8+ Simpson's diversity was found (P=0.060). Twenty-nine CD8+ CDR3 sequences were found in both patients and controls but appeared to be highly expressed in patients and within the immunodominant clones of the patients.

Flow cytometry had shown CD8+CD57+ cell expansion in the patients selected for sequencing. Severe acquired aplastic anemia was diagnosed in all patients according to International Study of Aplastic Anemia and Agranulocytosis and Camitta criteria. At the time blood was sampled, none of the patients had received any therapy. The study deep-sequenced TCR repertoires of sorted CD4+ and CD8+ blood T cells from severe aplastic anemia patients and healthy subjects. Patients were enrolled in the USA under clinicaltrials.gov protocols 00001620, 01623167, 00001397, 00071045, 00081523 and 00961064. Ficoll-Paque density gradient centrifugation was used to isolate peripheral blood mononuclear cells. Before DNA extraction, CD4+ and CD8+ T cells were sorted with FACS or magnetic beads. Worth noting for this clonotype: The clone's antigen remains unknown. No base qualities exist here, and no much larger clone lies one base off it.

Cut back by 5 bases and 14 bases, the V and J ends lie 19 bases apart. According to the germline V gene (reference sequence), CDR1 reads SEHNR and CDR2 reads FQNEAQ. The CDR3 contains 13 residues, cysteine and phenylalanine counted. Just the 39-base CDR3 DNA is kept, in frame starting at base 1. Profiling of TCR beta VDJ combinations and CDR3 sequences used genomic DNA as the template. TCR repertoire sequencing was run on an Illumina HiSeq 2000. In the original analysis: Repertoire assessment relied on Simpson's diversity index, CDR3 size and DJ length profiles, and TRBV/TRBJ rearrangement plots. The immunodominant clone was defined as the most abundant DNA sequence in deep sequencing data. CDR3 amino acid sequences were screened for sharing across subjects and compared with published repertoires and the VDJdb database. TCRdb redid the processing of the public reads, applying fastp at Q25 and MiXCR, and retained in-frame beta chains. Rows are combined by CDR3 protein, so each entry shows the most common genes and DNA. TCRdb, not the original authors, processed these V and J calls. The sample table shows about 240,000 distinct CDR3 sequences, and approximately 45% are seen once. The ten largest clonotypes hold 7% to 10% of the sample.

The sequenced material came from sorted CD4+, CD8+, or CD8+CD57+ T cells (not recorded which) from PBMCs. The rearrangement combines TRBV7-9 with TRBJ1-5, with the D segment identity uncertain. The source is a human donor with aplastic anemia. CDR3 region: CASSPPPTRNEHF. The base sequence is TGTGCCAGCAGCCCACCACCTACTAGGAACGAGCATTTT. Beyond the CDR3, the reference TRBV7-9 and TRBJ1-5 genes provide the residues; the full variable domain reads: DTGVSQNPRHKITKRGQNVTFRCDPISEHNRLYWYRQTLGQGPEFLTYFQNEAQLEKSRLLSDRFSAERPKGSFSTLEIQRTEQGDSAMYLCASSPPPTRNEHFGDGTRLSIL.